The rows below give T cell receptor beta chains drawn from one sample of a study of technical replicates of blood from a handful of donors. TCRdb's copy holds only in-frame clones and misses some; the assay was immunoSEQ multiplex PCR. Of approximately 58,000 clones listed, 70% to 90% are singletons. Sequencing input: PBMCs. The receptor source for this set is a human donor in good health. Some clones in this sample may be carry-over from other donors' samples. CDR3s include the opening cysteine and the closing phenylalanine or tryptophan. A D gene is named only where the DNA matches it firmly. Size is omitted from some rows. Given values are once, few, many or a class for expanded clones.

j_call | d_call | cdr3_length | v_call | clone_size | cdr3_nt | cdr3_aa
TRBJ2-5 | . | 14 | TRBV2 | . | TGTGCCAGCAGTTCTTTGACAGTTCAAGAGACCCAGTACTTC | CASSSLTVQETQYF
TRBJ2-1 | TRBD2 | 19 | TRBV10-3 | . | TGTGCCATCAGTGGGGGACTAGCGGGGGGGCTAATCCAGGTCCATGAGCAGTTCTTC | CAISGGLAGGLIQVHEQFF
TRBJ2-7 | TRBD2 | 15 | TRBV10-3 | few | TGTGCCATCCCAGGGGAGCTAGCGGGATACTACGAGCAGTACTTC | CAIPGELAGYYEQYF
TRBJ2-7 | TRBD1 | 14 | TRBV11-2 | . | TGTGCCAGCAGCTTTGGGACAGGGGTACACGAGCAGTACTTC | CASSFGTGVHEQYF
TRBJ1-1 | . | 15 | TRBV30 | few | TGTGCCTGGAAGGCTCGGGAGACACTGAACACTGAAGCTTTCTTT | CAWKARETLNTEAFF
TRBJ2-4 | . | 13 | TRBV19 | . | TGTGCCAGTCTAAACAGGGAAAATGACATTCAGTACTTC | CASLNRENDIQYF
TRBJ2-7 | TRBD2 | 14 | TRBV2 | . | TGTGCCAGCAGAACCCCCACACTAGCGTTCGAGCAGTACTTC | CASRTPTLAFEQYF
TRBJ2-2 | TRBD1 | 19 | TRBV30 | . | TGTGCCGCGTCATCCGGGACAGGGGTTTTCTCCCGGAACACCGGGGAGCTGTTTTTT | CAASSGTGVFSRNTGELFF
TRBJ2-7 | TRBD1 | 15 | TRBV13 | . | TGTGCCAGCAGCACAAACAGGGGACGATCCTACGAGCAGTACTTC | CASSTNRGRSYEQYF
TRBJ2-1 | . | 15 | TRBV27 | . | TGTGCCAGCAGTTTAGACAGGCCCTCCTACAATGAGCAGTTCTTC | CASSLDRPSYNEQFF
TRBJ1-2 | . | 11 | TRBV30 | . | TGTGCCTGGCGCAGGGGTGACGGCTACACCTTC | CAWRRGDGYTF
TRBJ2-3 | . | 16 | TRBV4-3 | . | TGCGCCAGCAGCCAAGAGGTCCTAGGAGGTACAGATACGCAGTATTTT | CASSQEVLGGTDTQYF
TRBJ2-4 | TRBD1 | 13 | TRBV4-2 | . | TGTGCCAGCAGCCGCGGACAGGGAAACATTCAGTACTTC | CASSRGQGNIQYF
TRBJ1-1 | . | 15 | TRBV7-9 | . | TGTGCCAGCAGCTTAGTCAGGCCTATGAACACTGAAGCTTTCTTT | CASSLVRPMNTEAFF
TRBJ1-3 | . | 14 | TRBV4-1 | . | TGCGCCAGCAGCCAAGATCGGGGGGGCCTCACCATATATTTT | CASSQDRGGLTIYF
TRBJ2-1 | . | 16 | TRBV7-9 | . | TGTGCCAGCAGCTTGCGAGGGCCAAGCTCCTACAATGAGCAGTTCTTC | CASSLRGPSSYNEQFF
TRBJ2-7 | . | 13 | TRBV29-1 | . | TGCAGCGTTCGGCAGGGTGATTTGTACGAGCAGTACTTC | CSVRQGDLYEQYF
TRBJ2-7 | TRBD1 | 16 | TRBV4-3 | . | TGCGCCAGCAGCCGCTCGACAGGGGTGGGCTTCTACGAGCAGTACTTC | CASSRSTGVGFYEQYF
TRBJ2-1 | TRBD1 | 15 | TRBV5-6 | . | TGTGCCAGCAGCCTCCCGGGACAGGGGGCCGGTGAGCAGTTCTTC | CASSLPGQGAGEQFF
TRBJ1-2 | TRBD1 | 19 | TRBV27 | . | TGTGCCAGCGGATTTTCGGCTAGGGGGCCAGATAGGGGTAACTATGGCTACACCTTC | CASGFSARGPDRGNYGYTF
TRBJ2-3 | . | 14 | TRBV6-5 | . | TGTGCCAGCAGTTACTCCGGTGGAGCAGATACGCAGTATTTT | CASSYSGGADTQYF
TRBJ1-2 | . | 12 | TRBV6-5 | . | TGTGCCTGCAGCGGGGGTTTAAGCGGCTACACCTTC | CACSGGLSGYTF
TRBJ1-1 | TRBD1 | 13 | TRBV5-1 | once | TGCGCCAGCAGCCAGGACAGGGGGACTGAAGCTTTCTTT | CASSQDRGTEAFF
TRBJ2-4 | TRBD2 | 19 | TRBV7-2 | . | TGTGCCAGCAGCCTCAACGGGACTAGCGGGGGGTTTGGCAAAAACATTCAGTACTTC | CASSLNGTSGGFGKNIQYF
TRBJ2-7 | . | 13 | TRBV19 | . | TGTGCCAGTAGTAATGAAGGGGGCTACGAGCAGTACTTC | CASSNEGGYEQYF
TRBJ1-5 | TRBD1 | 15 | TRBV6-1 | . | TGTGCCAGCAGTAACGCAGGACAGGCTCGTCAGCCCCAGCATTTT | CASSNAGQARQPQHF
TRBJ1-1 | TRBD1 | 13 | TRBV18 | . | TGTGCCAGCTCCACAGGGGAGAACACTGAAGCTTTCTTT | CASSTGENTEAFF
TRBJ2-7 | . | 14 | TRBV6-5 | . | TGTGCCAGCAGGCGTGGACACGGGGGCTACGAGCAGTACTTC | CASRRGHGGYEQYF
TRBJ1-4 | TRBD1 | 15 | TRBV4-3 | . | TGCGCCAGCAGCCAAGAGCGGACAGGGTATGAAAAACTGTTTTTT | CASSQERTGYEKLFF
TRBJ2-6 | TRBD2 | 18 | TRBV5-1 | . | TGCGCCAGCAACCCTTTGCTAGCGGGAGTTGCTGGGGCCAACGTCCTGACTTTC | CASNPLLAGVAGANVLTF
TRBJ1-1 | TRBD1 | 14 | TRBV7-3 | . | TGTGCCAGCAGCTTGACAGGGCCGAACACTGAAGCTTTCTTT | CASSLTGPNTEAFF
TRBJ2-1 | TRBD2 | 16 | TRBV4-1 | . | TGCGCCAGCAGCCCCGCAAGCACTAGCGGGAGCAATGAGCAGTTCTTC | CASSPASTSGSNEQFF
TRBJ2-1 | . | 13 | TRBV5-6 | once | TGTGCCAGCAGCCGTGGACTCTACAATGAGCAGTTCTTC | CASSRGLYNEQFF
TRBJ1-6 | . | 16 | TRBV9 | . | TGTGCCAGCAGCGTAGTGGAGACGGGAGATAATTCACCCCTCCACTTT | CASSVVETGDNSPLHF
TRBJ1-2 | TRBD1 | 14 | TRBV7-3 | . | TGTGCCAGCAGCCCGACAGGGTCCGGCTATGGCTACACCTTC | CASSPTGSGYGYTF
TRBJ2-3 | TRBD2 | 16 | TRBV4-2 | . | TGTGCCAGCAGCCAAGACGGCGGGGGGGCTGCAGATACGCAGTATTTT | CASSQDGGGAADTQYF
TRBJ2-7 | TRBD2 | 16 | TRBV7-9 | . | TGTGCCAGCAGCACAATCATAGCGGGAGGGCCCGACGAGCAGTACTTC | CASSTIIAGGPDEQYF
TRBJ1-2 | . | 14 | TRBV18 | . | TGTGCCAGCTCACCATCCGGGGTAATGGGTGGCTACACCTTC | CASSPSGVMGGYTF
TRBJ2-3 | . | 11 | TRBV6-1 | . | TGTGCCAGCAGCCACACAGATACGCAGTATTTT | CASSHTDTQYF
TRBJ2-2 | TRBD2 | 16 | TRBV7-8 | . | TGTGCCAGCAGCTTTGGGAGTAGCGGGATCACCGGGGAGCTGTTTTTT | CASSFGSSGITGELFF
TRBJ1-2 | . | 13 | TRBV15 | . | TGTGCCACCAGCACTCGGACAACCTATGGCTACACCTTC | CATSTRTTYGYTF
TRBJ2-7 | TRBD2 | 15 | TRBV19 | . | TGTGCCAGTAGTATTGGCGGGGGGCCCACTAGCGAGCAGTACTTC | CASSIGGGPTSEQYF
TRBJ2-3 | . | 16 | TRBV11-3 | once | TGTGCCAGCAGCTTAGGACAGCAGTCTAGCACAGATACGCAGTATTTT | CASSLGQQSSTDTQYF
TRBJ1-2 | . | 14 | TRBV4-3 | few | TGCGCCAGCAGCCAAGAAGCGGGGCTAGGGGGCTACACCTTC | CASSQEAGLGGYTF
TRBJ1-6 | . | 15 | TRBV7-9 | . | TGTGCCAGCAGCTTGGCCCGCGGGGACGGTTCACCCCTCCACTTT | CASSLARGDGSPLHF